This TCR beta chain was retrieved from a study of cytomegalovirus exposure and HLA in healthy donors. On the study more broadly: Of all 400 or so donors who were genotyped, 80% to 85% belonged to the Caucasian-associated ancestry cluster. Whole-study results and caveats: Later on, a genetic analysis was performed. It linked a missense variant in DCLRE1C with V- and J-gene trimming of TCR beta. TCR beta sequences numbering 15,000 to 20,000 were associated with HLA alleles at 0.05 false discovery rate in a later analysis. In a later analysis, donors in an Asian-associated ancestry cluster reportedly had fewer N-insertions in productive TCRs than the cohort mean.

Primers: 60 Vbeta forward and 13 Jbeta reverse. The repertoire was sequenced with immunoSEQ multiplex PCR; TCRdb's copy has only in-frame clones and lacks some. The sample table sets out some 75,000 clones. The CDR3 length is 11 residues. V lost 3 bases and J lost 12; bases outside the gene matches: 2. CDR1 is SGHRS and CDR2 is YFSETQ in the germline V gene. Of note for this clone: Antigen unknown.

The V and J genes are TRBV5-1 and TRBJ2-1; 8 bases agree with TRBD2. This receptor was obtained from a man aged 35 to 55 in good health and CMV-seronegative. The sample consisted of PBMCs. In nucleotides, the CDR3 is TGCGCCAGCAGCTCCGGGGGGGGGCAGTTCTTC. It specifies CASSSGGGQFF.